The sample holds many counts of the clone carrying this T cell receptor (beta chain). For TCRbeta, the library was prepared with unique molecular identifiers. TCRdb called the PCR reads again in MiXCR, with one record for every CDR3 protein. In the table there are about 280,000 distinct CDR3 sequences, under 14% of which are singletons. The CDR3 covers 14 residues. Germline V gene lookup returns CDR1 MDHEN and CDR2 SYDVKM. Trimming removed 5 bases at V and 2 bases at J, with 10 bases between. These data come from a study of T-cell reconstitution after alpha-beta-depleted transplantation in children. The sample here was peripheral blood, taken 180 days after TCRalphabeta/CD19-depleted stem cell transplant. This TCR was recovered from a male patient under 10 years old who had a stem cell transplant for chronic granulomatous disease, so the T cells may come from the graft donor. J is TRBJ2-1 and V is TRBV28; the D is unclear. CDR3 sequence reads: CASSTSPPYNEQFF. CDR3 bases: TGTGCCAGCAGTACCTCACCACCCTACAATGAGCAGTTCTTC. Using reference TRBV28 and TRBJ2-1 for the parts outside the CDR3, the full variable domain is DVKVTQSSRYLVKRTGEKVFLECVQDMDHENMFWYRQDPGLGLRLIYFSYDVKMKEKGDIPEGYSVSREKKERFSLILESASTNQTSMYLCASSTSPPYNEQFFGPGTRLTVL.